This is a list of T cell receptor beta chains from one sample in a study of monozygotic twins with cystic fibrosis. The assay was immunoSEQ multiplex PCR, and TCRdb's table has in-frame clones only and misses some. In the table there are some 25,000 clones, about 96% of which are singletons. What was sequenced was blood. The receptors here all came from a girl aged 2-9 years with cystic fibrosis. CDR3s include the opening cysteine and the closing phenylalanine or tryptophan. Each record gives: clone size, V gene, D gene, J gene, CDR3 DNA, CDR3 protein. The D gene is left open where the match is weak. Rows may omit the clone size; those that give it use once, few, many or a size class.

.	TRBV4-3	.	TRBJ2-1	TGCGCCAGCAGCCAAGATCCGAACGGGGGGCGGGAGAGGGATGAGCAGTTCTTC	CASSQDPNGGRERDEQFF
once	TRBV14	.	TRBJ1-1	TGTGCCAGCAGCCAAGGAATGATGAACACTGAAGCTTTCTTT	CASSQGMMNTEAFF
.	TRBV18	.	TRBJ2-7	TGTGCCAGCTCACCACCGGCAGGTGGGGCCGAGCAGTACTTC	CASSPPAGGAEQYF
few	TRBV28	.	TRBJ2-3	TGTGCCAGCCACACAGGGAGCACAGATACGCAGTATTTT	CASHTGSTDTQYF
.	TRBV4-3	.	TRBJ2-3	TGCGCCAGCAGCCAAGAATCGGGGCGCAGAGACCCAGATACGCAGTATTTT	CASSQESGRRDPDTQYF
.	TRBV5-1	TRBD2	TRBJ2-7	TGCGCCAACAGCCTCGGGACTAGCGGGAGAAACGAGCAGTACTTC	CANSLGTSGRNEQYF
.	TRBV2	TRBD1	TRBJ2-2	TGTGCCAGCAGCGAGACAGGGGGTGTCACCGGGGAGCTGTTTTTT	CASSETGGVTGELFF
.	TRBV15	.	TRBJ1-2	TGTGCCACCAGCAGGGGCCGGGACACAGACTATGGCTACACCTTC	CATSRGRDTDYGYTF
.	TRBV9	.	TRBJ2-2	TGTGCCAGCAGCGTAGAAGTAGGGATGTACACCGGGGAGCTGTTTTTT	CASSVEVGMYTGELFF
once	TRBV5-6	.	TRBJ1-3	TGTGCCAGCAGCTTGGGGTGGGAGGGCCGCTCTGGAAACACCATACATTTT	CASSLGWEGRSGNTIHF